The text below deals with one T cell receptor (beta chain). Its antigen is not identified. Looked up from germline, CDR1 is MDHEN and CDR2 is SYDVKM. The CDR3 has 13 amino acids. Between the trimmed V and J ends, which lost 1 base and 8 bases, there was a span of 11 bases. The data originate from a study of T cell responses to AZD1222 COVID-19 vaccine. The study, taken as a whole, reports: Nearly half of the spike-specific TCRs reportedly recognize variant regions that carry no mutations. At baseline, seropositivity was found in only a handful of AZD1222 recipients. Regions 160-218 and 743-854 held dominance among vaccine-associated CD4 TCRs, which spanned spike. The sample set comprised mostly white British donors with more females, and clonal diversity was possibly underestimated.

TCRdb keeps only in-frame clones here, not all; method: immunoSEQ multiplex PCR. The table records 160,000 or so clones, about nine tenths of them present only once. This chain joins TRBV28 and TRBJ1-2; D not resolved. The receptor was derived from an adult who had recovered from COVID-19. This sample comprised peripheral blood, obtained after recovery from COVID-19. The DNA for the CDR3 is TGTGCCAGCAGTTTATCCCGAGGGTTGGGCTACACCTTC. Its protein is CASSLSRGLGYTF.